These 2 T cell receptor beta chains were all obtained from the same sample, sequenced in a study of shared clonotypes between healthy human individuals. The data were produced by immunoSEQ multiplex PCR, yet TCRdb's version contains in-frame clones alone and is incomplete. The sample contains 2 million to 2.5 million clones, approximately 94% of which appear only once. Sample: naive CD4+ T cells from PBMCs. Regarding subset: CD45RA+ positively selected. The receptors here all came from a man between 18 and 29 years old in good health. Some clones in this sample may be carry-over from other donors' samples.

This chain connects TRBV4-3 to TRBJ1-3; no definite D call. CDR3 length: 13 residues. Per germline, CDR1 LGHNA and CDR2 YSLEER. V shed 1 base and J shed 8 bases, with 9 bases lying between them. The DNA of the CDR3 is TGCGCCAGCAGCCAAGCCCGTGGGCACACCATATATTTT. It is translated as CASSQARGHTIYF.

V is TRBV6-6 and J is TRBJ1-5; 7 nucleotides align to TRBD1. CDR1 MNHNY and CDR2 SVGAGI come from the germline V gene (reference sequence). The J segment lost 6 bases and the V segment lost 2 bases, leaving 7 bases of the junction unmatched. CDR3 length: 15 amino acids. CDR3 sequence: CASSYPGQERQPQHF. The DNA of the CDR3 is TGTGCCAGCAGTTACCCAGGACAGGAGCGTCAGCCCCAGCATTTT.